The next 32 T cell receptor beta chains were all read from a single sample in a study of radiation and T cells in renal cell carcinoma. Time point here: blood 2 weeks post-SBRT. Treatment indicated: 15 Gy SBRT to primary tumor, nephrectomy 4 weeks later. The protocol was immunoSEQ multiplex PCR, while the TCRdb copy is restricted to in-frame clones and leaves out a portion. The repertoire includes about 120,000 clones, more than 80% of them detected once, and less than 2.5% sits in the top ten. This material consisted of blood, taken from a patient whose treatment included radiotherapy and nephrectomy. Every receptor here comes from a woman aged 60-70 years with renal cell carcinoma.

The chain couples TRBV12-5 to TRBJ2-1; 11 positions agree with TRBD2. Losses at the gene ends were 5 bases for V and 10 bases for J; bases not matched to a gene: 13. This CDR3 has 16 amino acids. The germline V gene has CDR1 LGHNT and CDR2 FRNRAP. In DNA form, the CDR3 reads TGTGCTAGTGGTCGACCGACTAGCGGGGCCCCCAGAGAGCAGTTCTTC. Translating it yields CASGRPTSGAPREQFF.

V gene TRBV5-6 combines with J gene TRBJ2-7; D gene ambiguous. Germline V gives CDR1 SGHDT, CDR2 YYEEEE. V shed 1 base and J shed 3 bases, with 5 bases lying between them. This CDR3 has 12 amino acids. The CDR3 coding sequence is TGTGCCAGCAGCTTGCTGGGCTACGAGCAGTACTTC. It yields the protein CASSLLGYEQYF.

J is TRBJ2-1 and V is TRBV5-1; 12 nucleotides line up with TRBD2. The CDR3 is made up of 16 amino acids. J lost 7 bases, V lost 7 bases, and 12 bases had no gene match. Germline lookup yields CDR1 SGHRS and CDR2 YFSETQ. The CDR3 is CASYDRGLAGGNEQFF. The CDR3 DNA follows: TGCGCCAGCTATGACAGGGGGCTAGCGGGAGGGAATGAGCAGTTCTTC.

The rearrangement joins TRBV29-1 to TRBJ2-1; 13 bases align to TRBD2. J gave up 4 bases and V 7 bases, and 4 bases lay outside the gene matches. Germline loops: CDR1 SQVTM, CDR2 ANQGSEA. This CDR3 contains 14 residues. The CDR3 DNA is TGCAGCGGGATGGGACTAGCGGGGTACAATGAGCAGTTCTTC. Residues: CSGMGLAGYNEQFF.

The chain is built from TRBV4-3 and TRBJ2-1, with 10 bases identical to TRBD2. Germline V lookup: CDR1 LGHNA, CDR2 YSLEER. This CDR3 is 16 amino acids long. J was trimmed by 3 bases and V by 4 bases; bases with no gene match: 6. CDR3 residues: CASSPRTSGYYNEQFF. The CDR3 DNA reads TGCGCCAGCAGCCCGCGGACTAGCGGCTACTACAATGAGCAGTTCTTC.

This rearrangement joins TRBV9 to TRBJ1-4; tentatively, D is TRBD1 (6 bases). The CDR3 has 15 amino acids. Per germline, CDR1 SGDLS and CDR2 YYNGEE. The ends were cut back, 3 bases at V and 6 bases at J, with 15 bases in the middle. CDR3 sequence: CASSERQDPYEKLFF. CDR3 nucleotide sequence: TGTGCCAGCAGCGAAAGACAGGACCCCTATGAAAAACTGTTTTTT. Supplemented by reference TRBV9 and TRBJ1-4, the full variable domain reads DSGVTQTPKHLITATGQRVTLRCSPRSGDLSVYWYQQSLDQGLQFLIQYYNGEERAKGNILERFSAQQFPDLHSELNLSSLELGDSALYFCASSERQDPYEKLFFGSGTQLSVL.

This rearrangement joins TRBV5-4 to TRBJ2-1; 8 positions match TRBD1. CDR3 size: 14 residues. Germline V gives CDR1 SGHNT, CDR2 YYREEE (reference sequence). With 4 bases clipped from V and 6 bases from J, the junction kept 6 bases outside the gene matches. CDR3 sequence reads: CASSHSGQVNEQFF. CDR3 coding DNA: TGTGCCAGCAGCCATTCGGGACAGGTCAATGAGCAGTTCTTC.

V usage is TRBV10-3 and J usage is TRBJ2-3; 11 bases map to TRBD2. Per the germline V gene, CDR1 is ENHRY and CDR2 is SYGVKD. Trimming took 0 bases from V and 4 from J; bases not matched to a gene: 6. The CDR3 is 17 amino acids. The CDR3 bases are TGTGCCATCAGTGAGTCAACTAGCGGGGGCTCTTCAGATACGCAGTATTTT. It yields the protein CAISESTSGGSSDTQYF.

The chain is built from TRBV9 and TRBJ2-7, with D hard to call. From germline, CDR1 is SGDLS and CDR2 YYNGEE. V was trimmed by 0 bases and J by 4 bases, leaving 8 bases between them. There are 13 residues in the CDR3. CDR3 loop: CASSVAPLYEQYF. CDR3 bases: TGTGCCAGCAGCGTAGCCCCCCTTTACGAGCAGTACTTC.

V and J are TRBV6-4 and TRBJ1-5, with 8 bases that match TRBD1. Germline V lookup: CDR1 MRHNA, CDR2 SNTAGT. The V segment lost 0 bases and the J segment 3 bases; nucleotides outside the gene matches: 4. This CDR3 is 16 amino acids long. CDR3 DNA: TGTGCCAGCAGTGACTCGACAGGGGACTACAATCAGCCCCAGCATTTT. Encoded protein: CASSDSTGDYNQPQHF.

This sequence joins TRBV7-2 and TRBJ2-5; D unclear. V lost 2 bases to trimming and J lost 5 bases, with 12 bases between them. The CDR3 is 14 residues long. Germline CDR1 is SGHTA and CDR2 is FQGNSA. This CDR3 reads CASSLHGQVETQYF. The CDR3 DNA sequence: TGTGCCAGCAGCTTACACGGGCAGGTGGAGACCCAGTACTTC.

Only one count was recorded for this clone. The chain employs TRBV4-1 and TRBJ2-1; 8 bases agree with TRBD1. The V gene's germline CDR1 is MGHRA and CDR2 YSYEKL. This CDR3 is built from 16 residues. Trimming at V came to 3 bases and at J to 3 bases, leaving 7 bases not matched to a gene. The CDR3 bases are TGCGCCAGCAGCCAGGATAGGGGACAGGTCTACAATGAGCAGTTCTTC. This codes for CASSQDRGQVYNEQFF.

CDR3 sequence: CASSSQSLPQHF. CDR3 nucleotide sequence: TGTGCCAGCAGTTCCCAGTCCCTGCCCCAGCATTTT. The chain employs TRBV6-6 and TRBJ1-5; no reliable D call. Germline CDR1 is MNHNY and CDR2 is SVGAGI (reference sequence). The CDR3 runs to 12 residues. V was clipped by 4 bases and J by 9 bases, with 10 bases between them.

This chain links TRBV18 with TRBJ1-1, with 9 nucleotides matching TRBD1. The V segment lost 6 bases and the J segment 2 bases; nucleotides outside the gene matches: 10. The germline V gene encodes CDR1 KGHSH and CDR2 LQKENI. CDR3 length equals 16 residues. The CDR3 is CASSPGQGRRNTEAFF. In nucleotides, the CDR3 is TGTGCCAGCTCTCCGGGACAGGGTCGCAGAAACACTGAAGCTTTCTTT.

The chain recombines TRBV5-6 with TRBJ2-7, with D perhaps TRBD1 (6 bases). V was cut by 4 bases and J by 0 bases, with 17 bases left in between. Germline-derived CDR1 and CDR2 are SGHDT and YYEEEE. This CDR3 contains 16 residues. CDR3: CASSESGTFRSYEQYF. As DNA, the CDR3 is TGTGCCAGCAGCGAATCGGGGACATTCCGCTCCTACGAGCAGTACTTC.

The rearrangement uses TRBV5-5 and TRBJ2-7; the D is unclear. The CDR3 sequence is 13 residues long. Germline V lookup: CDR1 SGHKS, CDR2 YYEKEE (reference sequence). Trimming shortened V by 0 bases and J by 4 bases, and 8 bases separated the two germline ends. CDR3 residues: CASSLGHFYEQYF. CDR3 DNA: TGTGCCAGCAGCTTGGGACACTTTTACGAGCAGTACTTC. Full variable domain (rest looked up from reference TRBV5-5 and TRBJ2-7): DAGVTQSPTHLIKTRGQQVTLRCSPISGHKSVSWYQQVLGQGPQFIFQYYEKEERGRGNFPDRFSARQFPNYSSELNVNALLLGDSALYLCASSLGHFYEQYFGPGTRLTVT.

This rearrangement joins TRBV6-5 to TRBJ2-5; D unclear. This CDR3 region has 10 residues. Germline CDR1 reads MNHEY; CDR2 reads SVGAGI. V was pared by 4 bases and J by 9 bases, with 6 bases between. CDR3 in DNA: TGTGCCAGCAGTTGGGAACCCCAGTACTTC. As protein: CASSWEPQYF.

The CDR3 is CASSAQGLAGVAGELFF. In nucleotides, the CDR3 is TGTGCCAGCAGCGCACAGGGACTAGCGGGAGTGGCCGGGGAGCTGTTTTTT. V and J are TRBV13 and TRBJ2-2; 14 bases agree with TRBD2. The CDR3 contains 17 residues. The germline V gene has CDR1 PRHDT and CDR2 FYEKMQ (reference sequence). With V trimmed by 5 bases and J by 6 bases, 8 bases remained unmatched.

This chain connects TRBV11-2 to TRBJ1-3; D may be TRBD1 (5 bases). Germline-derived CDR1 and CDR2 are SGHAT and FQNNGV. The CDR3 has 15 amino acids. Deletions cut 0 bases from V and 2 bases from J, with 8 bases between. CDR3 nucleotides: TGTGCCAGCAGCTTAGAACAGGTCCCTGGAAACACCATATATTTT. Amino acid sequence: CASSLEQVPGNTIYF.

CDR3 in amino acids: CASSSLADYEQYF. CDR3 bases: TGTGCCAGCAGTAGTCTAGCGGACTACGAGCAGTACTTC. This chain joins TRBV6-6 and TRBJ2-7; 7 nucleotides match TRBD2. The ends lost 5 bases at V and 3 bases at J; junction bases unmatched: 4. This CDR3 contains 13 residues. CDR1 and CDR2 from the germline V gene are MNHNY and SVGAGI (reference sequence).

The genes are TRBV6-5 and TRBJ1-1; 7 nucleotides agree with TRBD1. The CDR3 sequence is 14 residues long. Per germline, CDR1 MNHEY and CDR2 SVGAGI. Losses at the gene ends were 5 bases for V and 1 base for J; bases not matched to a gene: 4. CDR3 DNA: TGTGCCAGCAGTCGACAGGGTTCGAACACTGAAGCTTTCTTT. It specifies CASSRQGSNTEAFF.

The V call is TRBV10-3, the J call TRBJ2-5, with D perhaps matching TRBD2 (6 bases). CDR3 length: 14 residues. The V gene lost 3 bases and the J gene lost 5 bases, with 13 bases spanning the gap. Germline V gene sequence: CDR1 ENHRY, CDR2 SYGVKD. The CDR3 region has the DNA TGTGCCATCAGTGACCCAGGGAGCGGGGAGACCCAGTACTTC. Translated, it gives CAISDPGSGETQYF.

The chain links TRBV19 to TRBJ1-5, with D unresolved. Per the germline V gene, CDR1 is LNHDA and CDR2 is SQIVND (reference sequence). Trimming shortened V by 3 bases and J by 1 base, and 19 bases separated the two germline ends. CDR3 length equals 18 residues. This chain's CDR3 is CASSMERNWGQSNQPQHF. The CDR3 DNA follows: TGTGCCAGTAGTATGGAAAGGAACTGGGGTCAAAGCAATCAGCCCCAGCATTTT.

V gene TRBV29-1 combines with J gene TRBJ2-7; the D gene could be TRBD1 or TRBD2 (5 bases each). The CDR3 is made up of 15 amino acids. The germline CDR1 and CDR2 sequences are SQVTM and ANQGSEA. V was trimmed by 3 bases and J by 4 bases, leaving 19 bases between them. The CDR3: CSVDSAERGPYEQYF. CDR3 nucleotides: TGCAGCGTTGACAGCGCGGAGAGGGGTCCATACGAGCAGTACTTC.

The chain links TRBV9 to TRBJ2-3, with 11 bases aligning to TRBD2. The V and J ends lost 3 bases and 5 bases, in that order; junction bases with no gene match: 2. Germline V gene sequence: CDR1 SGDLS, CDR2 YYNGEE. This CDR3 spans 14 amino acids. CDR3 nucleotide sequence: TGTGCCAGCAGCGGGGGACTAGCGGTAGATACGCAGTATTTT. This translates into CASSGGLAVDTQYF.

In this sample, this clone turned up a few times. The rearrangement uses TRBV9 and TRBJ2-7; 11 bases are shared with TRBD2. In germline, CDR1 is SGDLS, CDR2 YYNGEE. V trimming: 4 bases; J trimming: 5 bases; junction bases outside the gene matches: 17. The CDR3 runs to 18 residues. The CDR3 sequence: CASSSPVSGRAPKDEQYF. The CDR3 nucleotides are TGTGCCAGCAGCTCCCCCGTTAGCGGGAGGGCACCCAAGGACGAGCAGTACTTC. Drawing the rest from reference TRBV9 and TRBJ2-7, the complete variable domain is DSGVTQTPKHLITATGQRVTLRCSPRSGDLSVYWYQQSLDQGLQFLIQYYNGEERAKGNILERFSAQQFPDLHSELNLSSLELGDSALYFCASSSPVSGRAPKDEQYFGPGTRLTVT.

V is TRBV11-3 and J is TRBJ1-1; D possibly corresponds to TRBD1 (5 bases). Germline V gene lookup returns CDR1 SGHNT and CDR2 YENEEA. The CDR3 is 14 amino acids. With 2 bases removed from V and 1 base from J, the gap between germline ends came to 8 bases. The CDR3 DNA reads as TGTGCCAGCAGCTTACAAGGGACGAACACTGAAGCTTTCTTT. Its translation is CASSLQGTNTEAFF.

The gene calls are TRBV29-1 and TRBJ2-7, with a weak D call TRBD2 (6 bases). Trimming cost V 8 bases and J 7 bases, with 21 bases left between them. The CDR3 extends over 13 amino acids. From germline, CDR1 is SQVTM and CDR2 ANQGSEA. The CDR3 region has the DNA TGCAGCTTCAGCTCGGACGGTGGGGGGGAGCAGTACTTC. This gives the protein CSFSSDGGGEQYF.

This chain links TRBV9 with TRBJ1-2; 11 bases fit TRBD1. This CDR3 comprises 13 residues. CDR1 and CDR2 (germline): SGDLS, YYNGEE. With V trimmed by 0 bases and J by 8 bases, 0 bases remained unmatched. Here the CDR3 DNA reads TGTGCCAGCAGCGTAGGGACAGGGGGCGGCTACACCTTC. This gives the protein CASSVGTGGGYTF.

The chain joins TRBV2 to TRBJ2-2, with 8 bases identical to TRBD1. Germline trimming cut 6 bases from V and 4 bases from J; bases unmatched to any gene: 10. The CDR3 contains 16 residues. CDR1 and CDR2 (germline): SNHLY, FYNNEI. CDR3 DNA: TGTGCCAGCAGGCTCGACAGGGGAGTGGGCACCGGGGAGCTGTTTTTT. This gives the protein CASRLDRGVGTGELFF.

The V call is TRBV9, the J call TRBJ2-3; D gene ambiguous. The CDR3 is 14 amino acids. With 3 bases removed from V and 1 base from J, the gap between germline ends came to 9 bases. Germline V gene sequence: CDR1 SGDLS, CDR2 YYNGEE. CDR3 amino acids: CASSEAAGTDTQYF. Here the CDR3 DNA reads TGTGCCAGCAGCGAGGCCGCGGGCACAGATACGCAGTATTTT.

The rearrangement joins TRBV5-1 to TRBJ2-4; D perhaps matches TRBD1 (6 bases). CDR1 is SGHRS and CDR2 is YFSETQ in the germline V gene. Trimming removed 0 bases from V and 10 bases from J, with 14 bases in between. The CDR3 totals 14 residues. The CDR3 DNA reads TGCGCCAGCAGCTTGGGTCCGGGACAAGATATTCAGTACTTC. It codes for CASSLGPGQDIQYF.